This TCR beta chain comes out of a study of pediatric ulcerative colitis. General study results and limits: Blood-rectal clonal overlap within each person was significantly higher in ulcerative colitis patients than controls.

Sequencing was at survey level. Up to 500,000 reads were sequenced per sample. The method was immunoSEQ multiplex PCR; TCRdb's version includes in-frame clones alone and lacks a portion of them. The sample carries about 64,000 clones, 86% recorded once. About this clone itself: The antigen is unknown.

CDR1 is MNHNY, CDR2 SVGAGI, per germline (reference sequence). V shed 6 bases and J 0 bases; nucleotides not matched to a gene: 8. The CDR3 contains 16 residues. Sequencing was done on a sample of blood. The TCR was taken from a boy aged 10-17 years with severe ulcerative colitis. The chain is built from TRBV6-6 and TRBJ2-1; 7 nucleotides align to TRBD2. CDR3 loop: CASSSSGVGSYNEQFF. The CDR3 coding sequence is TGTGCCAGCAGCTCGAGCGGGGTCGGCTCCTACAATGAGCAGTTCTTC.